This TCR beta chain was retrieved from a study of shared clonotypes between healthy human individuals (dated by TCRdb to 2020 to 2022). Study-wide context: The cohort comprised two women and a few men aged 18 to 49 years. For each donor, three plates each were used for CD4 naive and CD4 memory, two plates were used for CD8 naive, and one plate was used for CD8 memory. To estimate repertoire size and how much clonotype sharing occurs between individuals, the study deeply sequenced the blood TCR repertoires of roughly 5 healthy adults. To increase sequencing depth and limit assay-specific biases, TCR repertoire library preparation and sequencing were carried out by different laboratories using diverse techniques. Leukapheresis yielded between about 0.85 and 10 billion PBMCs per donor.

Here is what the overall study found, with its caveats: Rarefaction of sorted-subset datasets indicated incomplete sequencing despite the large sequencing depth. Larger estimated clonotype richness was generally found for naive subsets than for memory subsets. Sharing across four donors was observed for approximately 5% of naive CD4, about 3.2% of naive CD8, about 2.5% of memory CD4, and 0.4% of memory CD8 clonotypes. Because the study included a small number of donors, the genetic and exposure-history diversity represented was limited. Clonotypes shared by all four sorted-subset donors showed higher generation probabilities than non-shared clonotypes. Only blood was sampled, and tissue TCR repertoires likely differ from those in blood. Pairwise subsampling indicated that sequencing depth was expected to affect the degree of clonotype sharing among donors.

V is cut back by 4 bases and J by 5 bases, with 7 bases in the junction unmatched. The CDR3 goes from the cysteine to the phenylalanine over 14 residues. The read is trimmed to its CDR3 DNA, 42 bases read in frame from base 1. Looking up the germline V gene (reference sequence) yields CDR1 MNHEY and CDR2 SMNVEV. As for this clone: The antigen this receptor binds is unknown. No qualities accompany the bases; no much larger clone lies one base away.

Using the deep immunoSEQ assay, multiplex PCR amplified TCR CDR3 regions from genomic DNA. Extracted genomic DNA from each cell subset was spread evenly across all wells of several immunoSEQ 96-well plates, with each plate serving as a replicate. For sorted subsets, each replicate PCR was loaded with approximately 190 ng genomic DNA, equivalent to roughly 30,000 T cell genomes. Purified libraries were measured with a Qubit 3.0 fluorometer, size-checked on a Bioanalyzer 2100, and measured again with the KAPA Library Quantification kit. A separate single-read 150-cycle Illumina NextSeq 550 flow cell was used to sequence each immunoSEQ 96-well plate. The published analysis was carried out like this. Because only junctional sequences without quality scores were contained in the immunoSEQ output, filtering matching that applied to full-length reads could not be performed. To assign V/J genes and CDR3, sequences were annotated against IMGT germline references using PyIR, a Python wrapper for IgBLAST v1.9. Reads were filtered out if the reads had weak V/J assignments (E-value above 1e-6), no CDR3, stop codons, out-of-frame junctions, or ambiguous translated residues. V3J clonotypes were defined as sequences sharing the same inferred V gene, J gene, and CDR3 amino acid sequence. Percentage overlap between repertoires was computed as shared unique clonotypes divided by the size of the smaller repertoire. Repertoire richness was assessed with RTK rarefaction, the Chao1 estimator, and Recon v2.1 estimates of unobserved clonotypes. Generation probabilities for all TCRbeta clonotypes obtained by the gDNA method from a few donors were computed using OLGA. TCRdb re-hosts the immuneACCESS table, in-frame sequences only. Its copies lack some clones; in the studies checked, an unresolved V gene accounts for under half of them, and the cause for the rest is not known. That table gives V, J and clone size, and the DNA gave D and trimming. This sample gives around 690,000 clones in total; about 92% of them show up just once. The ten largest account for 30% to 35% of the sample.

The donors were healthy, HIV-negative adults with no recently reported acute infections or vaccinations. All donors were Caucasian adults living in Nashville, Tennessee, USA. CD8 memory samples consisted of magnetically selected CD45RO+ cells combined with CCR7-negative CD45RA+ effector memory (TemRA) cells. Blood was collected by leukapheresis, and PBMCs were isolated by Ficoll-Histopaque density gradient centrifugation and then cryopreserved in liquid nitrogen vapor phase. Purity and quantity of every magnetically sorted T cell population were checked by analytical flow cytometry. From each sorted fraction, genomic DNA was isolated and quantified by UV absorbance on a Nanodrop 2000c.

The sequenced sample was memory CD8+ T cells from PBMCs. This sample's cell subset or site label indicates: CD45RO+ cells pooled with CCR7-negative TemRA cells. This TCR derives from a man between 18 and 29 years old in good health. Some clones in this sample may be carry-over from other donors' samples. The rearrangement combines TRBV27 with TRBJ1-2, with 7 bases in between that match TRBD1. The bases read TGTGCCAGCAGTTCGAGGGGGCCGATATATGGCTACACCTTC. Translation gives CASSSRGPIYGYTF.